These 21 T cell receptor beta chains came from one sample sequenced in a study of Graves' ophthalmopathy and Graves' hyperthyroidism (dated by TCRdb to 2016 to 2019). Sequenced using an Illumina HiSeq 2000. For repertoire sequencing, the TCR beta CDR3 regions were amplified from RNA transcripts. The first round of RT-PCR was done with HTBI primers and the Qiagen OneStep RT-PCR kit, and was followed by a second round of multiplex PCR, then size selection and purification. The raw public reads went through TCRdb reprocessing: fastp at Q25, MiXCR clone calling, in-frame beta chains kept. Every CDR3 protein is listed once, alongside the most common genes and DNA of its rows. Present in this sample are nearly 400,000 distinct CDR3 sequences, around 19% of which were seen just once. The ten largest clones represent roughly 1.5% of the sample. The sample taken for sequencing was peripheral blood. The receptors here all came from a woman younger than 35 with Graves' ophthalmopathy. Donor details come from another sample of the same person, matched by shared clones.

This clonotype was seen at least ten times. The chain uses TRBV4-1 and TRBJ2-2; 8 bases agree with TRBD1. V was pared by 4 bases and J by 2 bases, with 12 bases of the junction left unmatched. The germline V gene has CDR1 MGHRA and CDR2 YSYEKL. The CDR3 length is 18 residues. The CDR3 DNA sequence: TGCGCCAGCAGCCCTCCCGCGGGGCAGGGGGCAAACACCGGGGAGCTGTTTTTT. Its protein product is CASSPPAGQGANTGELFF.

This clonotype has a count of ten or more. The chain recombines TRBV20-1 with TRBJ2-7, with D possibly being TRBD2 (5 bases). Germline V gene lookup returns CDR1 DFQATT and CDR2 SNEGSKA (reference sequence). Trimming removed 7 bases at V and 3 bases at J, with 13 bases between. The CDR3 has 12 residues. The CDR3 loop reads CSVRTGNYEQYF. The CDR3 region has the DNA TGCAGTGTTCGGACTGGAAACTACGAGCAGTACTTC.

The rearrangement uses TRBV7-4 and TRBJ1-1, with 11 bases lining up with TRBD1. The J segment lost 6 bases and the V segment lost 6 bases, leaving 6 bases of the junction unmatched. The CDR3 extends over 14 amino acids. Germline V lookup: CDR1 SGHVT, CDR2 SQSDAQ. CDR3 nucleotides: TGTGCCAGCAGGAGGGACAGGGGGAGAGCTGAAGCTTTCTTT. Its protein product is CASRRDRGRAEAFF.

There are many counts of this clonotype. The chain employs TRBV11-2 and TRBJ2-2, with TRBD2 as a possible D gene (6 bases). Trimming took off 5 bases at V and 4 bases at J, with 11 bases between the two ends. Germline lookup yields CDR1 SGHAT and CDR2 FQNNGV. This CDR3 spans 14 amino acids. CDR3 amino acids: CASSPRRATGELFF. In DNA form, the CDR3 reads TGTGCCAGCAGCCCCCGGAGGGCCACCGGGGAGCTGTTTTTT.

At least ten counts were recorded for this clonotype. The chain joins TRBV7-8 to TRBJ2-7, with 10 bases fitting TRBD1. CDR1 SGHVS and CDR2 FQNEAQ come from the germline V gene. CDR3 length equals 12 residues. Germline trimming cut 2 bases from V and 12 bases from J; bases unmatched to any gene: 4. In DNA, the CDR3 is TGTGCCAGCAGCTTACGACAGGGGGCCTTGTACTTC. This codes for CASSLRQGALYF.

In its sample, this clonotype was seen many times. The chain carries TRBV15 and TRBJ1-5; D gene unclear. V lost 1 base to trimming and J lost 2 bases, with 18 bases between them. Germline V gene data show CDR1 as LNHNV and CDR2 as YYDKDF (reference sequence). There are 18 residues in the CDR3. The CDR3 DNA sequence: TGTGCCACCAGCAGAGCGGGTGGGCATTTTTTCGGCAATCAGCCCCAGCATTTT. This codes for CATSRAGGHFFGNQPQHF. Variable domain in full (rest from reference TRBV15 and TRBJ1-5): DAMVIQNPRYQVTQFGKPVTLSCSQTLNHNVMYWYQQKSSQAPKLLFHYYDKDFNNEADTPDNFQSRRPNTSFCFLDIRSPGLGDTAMYLCATSRAGGHFFGNQPQHFGDGTRLSIL.

This clonotype was observed many times. J is TRBJ1-2 and V is TRBV7-2; TRBD1 matches at 9 bases. V lost 7 bases, J lost 3 bases, and 12 bases stayed unmatched. CDR1 and CDR2 (germline): SGHTA, FQGNSA. The CDR3 covers 16 residues. In DNA form, the CDR3 reads TGTGCCAGCACCCCCACCCCCGGGACAGGGTACTATGGCTACACCTTC. It encodes CASTPTPGTGYYGYTF.

The chain links TRBV7-8 to TRBJ1-1; D not certain. The CDR3 length is 16 residues. Per germline, CDR1 SGHVS and CDR2 FQNEAQ. Trimming removed 0 bases at V and 0 bases at J, with 11 bases between. CDR3 nucleotides: TGTGCCAGCAGCTTAGCCGTCACAGAGTTGAACACTGAAGCTTTCTTT. Its translation: CASSLAVTELNTEAFF. Drawing the rest from reference TRBV7-8 and TRBJ1-1, the complete variable domain is GAGVSQSPRYKVAKRGQDVALRCDPISGHVSLFWYQQALGQGPEFLTYFQNEAQLDKSGLPSDRFFAERPEGSVSTLKIQRTQQEDSAVYLCASSLAVTELNTEAFFGQGTRLTVV.

This clonotype was seen many times. V and J are TRBV11-2 and TRBJ2-2; tentatively, D is TRBD1 (5 bases). Germline CDR1 is SGHAT and CDR2 is FQNNGV. This CDR3 has 14 residues. The V gene lost 1 base and the J gene lost 7 bases, with 10 bases spanning the gap. The CDR3 nucleotides are TGTGCCAGCAGCTTAGGGGCAGGGTACGGGGAGCTGTTTTTT. It specifies CASSLGAGYGELFF.

This clonotype has at least ten counts. This chain connects TRBV27 to TRBJ2-7; D is unclear. Germline values: CDR1 MNHEY, CDR2 SMNVEV (reference sequence). The CDR3 extends over 18 amino acids. Between the trimmed V and J ends, which lost 5 bases and 2 bases, there was a span of 25 bases. The CDR3 loop is CASSLPSVRDPWTYEQYF. The CDR3 nucleotides are TGTGCCAGCAGTCTACCTTCGGTAAGGGATCCCTGGACCTACGAGCAGTACTTC.

This clonotype was counted many times. The gene calls are TRBV7-2 and TRBJ1-2; D unclear. The CDR3 has 12 amino acids. Germline V gene data show CDR1 as SGHTA and CDR2 as FQGNSA. V gave up 5 bases and J gave up 8 bases, with 12 bases separating them. CDR3 nucleotide sequence: TGTGCCAGCAGCCCGAGTTTTGGGGGCTACACCTTC. Amino acids: CASSPSFGGYTF.

The rearrangement uses TRBV12-3 or TRBV12-4 and TRBJ2-5; TRBD2 agrees at 7 bases. This CDR3 is 15 amino acids long. Trimming at V came to 2 bases and at J to 4 bases, leaving 7 bases not matched to a gene. The CDR3 region has the DNA TGTGCCAGCAGTTTAAAGGTAGCGGGCGCAGAGACCCAGTACTTC. Its protein is CASSLKVAGAETQYF.

This clonotype showed up many times. This chain links TRBV6-1 with TRBJ1-1; 9 nucleotides match TRBD1. V shed 5 bases and J 4 bases; nucleotides not matched to a gene: 8. Germline values: CDR1 MNHNS, CDR2 SASEGT. CDR3 length: 15 amino acids. This CDR3 is CASSRTGGDGTEAFF. In nucleotides, the CDR3 is TGTGCCAGCAGTAGAACAGGGGGCGACGGCACTGAAGCTTTCTTT.

This clonotype was found many times. The rearrangement joins TRBV7-9 to TRBJ2-5; TRBD2 agrees at 12 bases. Trimming cost V 4 bases and J 1 base; bases outside gene matches: 4. This CDR3 has 16 amino acids. Germline V gene data show CDR1 as SEHNR and CDR2 as FQNEAQ (reference sequence). CDR3 DNA sequence: TGTGCCAGCAGCTCCCGGACTAGCGGGATCCAAGAGACCCAGTACTTC. It specifies CASSSRTSGIQETQYF.

There are many counts of this clonotype. V gene TRBV7-3 combines with J gene TRBJ2-2, with a tentative D call TRBD1 (5 bases). The CDR3 is 14 amino acids. The ends were cut back, 5 bases at V and 0 bases at J, with 7 bases in the middle. The V gene's germline CDR1 is SGHTA and CDR2 FQGTGA. The CDR3 bases are TGTGCCAGCAGCCTCAGGGCGAACACCGGGGAGCTGTTTTTT. This sequence encodes CASSLRANTGELFF.

As DNA, the CDR3 is TGTGCCAGCTCACCCTCTCCCGGGAGCTCAAAGGGGGCCAACGTCCTGACTTTC. Protein product: CASSPSPGSSKGANVLTF. V and J are TRBV18 and TRBJ2-6; a possible D gene is TRBD2 (6 bases). Germline V gene sequence: CDR1 KGHSH, CDR2 LQKENI. Trimming removed 3 bases from V and 4 bases from J, with 19 bases in between. The CDR3 totals 18 residues.

The chain has TRBV11-2 and TRBJ2-7; a weak D match, TRBD2 (6 bases). The CDR3 runs to 14 residues. V shed 5 bases and J shed 6 bases, with 17 bases lying between them. The germline gives CDR1 SGHAT, CDR2 FQNNGV. The CDR3 is CASSMTSSGSEQYF. The CDR3 nucleotides are TGTGCCAGCAGCATGACTAGTTCAGGGTCCGAGCAGTACTTC.

CDR3 sequence (DNA): TGTGCCAGCAGAATGACTACACAAGAGACCCAGTACTTC. Translating it yields CASRMTTQETQYF. The chain uses TRBV12-3 or TRBV12-4 and TRBJ2-5; D is possibly TRBD2 (5 bases). The CDR3 covers 13 residues. The V end lost 6 bases, the J end lost 2 bases, and 10 bases lay between the germline ends.

This clonotype was counted at least ten times. CDR3 in DNA: TGTGCCAGCAGTTTAGCGCTCAGGGGGCTAGCCAAAAACATTCAGTACTTC. Residues: CASSLALRGLAKNIQYF. This chain uses TRBV12-3 or TRBV12-4 with TRBJ2-4, with 8 positions matching TRBD1. CDR3 size: 17 residues. J was trimmed by 0 bases and V by 0 bases; bases with no gene match: 4.

This clonotype was detected ten times or more. The CDR3 protein is CASTPGDGYTEAFF. The CDR3 DNA sequence: TGTGCCAGCACCCCAGGGGATGGGTACACTGAAGCTTTCTTT. This chain links TRBV19 with TRBJ1-1, with TRBD1 as a possible D gene (6 bases). The germline CDR1 and CDR2 sequences are LNHDA and SQIVND (reference sequence). This CDR3 has 14 amino acids. V was cut by 9 bases and J by 3 bases, with 17 bases left in between.

This clonotype was observed many times. V gene TRBV27 combines with J gene TRBJ2-7, with 10 bases matching TRBD2. V shed 3 bases and J 6 bases; nucleotides not matched to a gene: 8. The CDR3 is 15 residues long. Germline CDR1 reads MNHEY; CDR2 reads SMNVEV (reference sequence). The DNA of the CDR3 is TGTGCCAGCAGTTTCCAGCGGGAGGGTACAGGCGAGCAGTACTTC. It translates to CASSFQREGTGEQYF.